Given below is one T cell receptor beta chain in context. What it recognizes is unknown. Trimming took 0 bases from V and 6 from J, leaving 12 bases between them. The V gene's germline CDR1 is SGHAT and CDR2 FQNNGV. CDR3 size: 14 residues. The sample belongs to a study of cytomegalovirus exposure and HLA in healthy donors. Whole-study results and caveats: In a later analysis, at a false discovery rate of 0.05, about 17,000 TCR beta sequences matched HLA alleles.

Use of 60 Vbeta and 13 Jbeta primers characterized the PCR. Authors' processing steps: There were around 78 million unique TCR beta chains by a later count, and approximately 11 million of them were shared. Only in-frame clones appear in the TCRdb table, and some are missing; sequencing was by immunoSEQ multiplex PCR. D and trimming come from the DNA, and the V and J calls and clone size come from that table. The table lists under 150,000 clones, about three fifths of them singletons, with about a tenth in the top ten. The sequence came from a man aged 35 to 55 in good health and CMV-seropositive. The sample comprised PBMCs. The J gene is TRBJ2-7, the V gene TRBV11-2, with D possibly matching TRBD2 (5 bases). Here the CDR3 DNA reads TGTGCCAGCAGCTTAGAAGGGAACGGGGTCGAGCAGTACTTC. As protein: CASSLEGNGVEQYF.